One and the same sample provided the 31 T cell receptor beta chains below, sequenced in a study of PD-L1 blockade in urothelial cancer (dated by TCRdb to about 2017). Library preparation was by the immunoSEQ multiplex PCR assay. Held by TCRdb, this immuneACCESS table contains in-frame sequences only and omits some clones. Under half of the omission traces to an unresolved V gene where checked; the cause of the rest is unknown. The sample contains around 110,000 clones, around 89% of them found a single time. Of the sample, roughly 1.7% is held by the ten largest clones. What this sample's time point label stands for: peripheral blood 6 weeks after treatment start. This material consisted of PBMCs, taken around atezolizumab (anti-PD-L1) treatment. All receptors come from a man aged 60 to 75 with urothelial cancer.

The V call is TRBV11-3, the J call TRBJ2-2; 9 bases are a match to TRBD2. The CDR3 contains 15 residues. CDR1 and CDR2 (germline): SGHNT, YENEEA. The V segment lost 5 bases and the J segment 5 bases; nucleotides outside the gene matches: 6. The CDR3 spells CASSDEREETGELFF. In nucleotides, the CDR3 is TGTGCCAGCAGCGATGAGCGGGAGGAAACCGGGGAGCTGTTTTTT. Full variable domain (remainder filled in from reference TRBV11-3 and TRBJ2-2): EAGVVQSPRYKIIEKKQPVAFWCNPISGHNTLYWYLQNLGQGPELLIRYENEEAVDDSQLPKDRFSAERLKGVDSTLKIQPAELGDSAVYLCASSDEREETGELFFGEGSRLTVL.

The rearrangement links TRBV15 to TRBJ2-7, with D possibly TRBD2 on 6 matching bases. This CDR3 is built from 13 residues. The V and J ends lost 8 bases and 6 bases respectively, with 17 bases between them. Germline V gene lookup returns CDR1 LNHNV and CDR2 YYDKDF (reference sequence). The CDR3 DNA is TGTGCCACCTCAGGGAGACGGGAGCTCGAGCAGTACTTC. Translating gives CATSGRRELEQYF.

J is TRBJ1-5 and V is TRBV6-6, with D possibly matching TRBD1 (5 bases). CDR3 length equals 14 residues. With 3 bases removed from V and 7 bases from J, the gap between germline ends came to 13 bases. CDR1 and CDR2 from the germline V gene are MNHNY and SVGAGI (reference sequence). The CDR3 bases are TGTGCCAGCAGTTATGGTGGGGGGAAGCAGCCCCAGCATTTT. Translating gives CASSYGGGKQPQHF.

J is TRBJ2-7 and V is TRBV27, with 11 bases fitting TRBD2. The CDR3 extends over 16 amino acids. CDR1 MNHEY and CDR2 SMNVEV come from the germline V gene (reference sequence). The V segment lost 4 bases and the J segment 3 bases; nucleotides outside the gene matches: 8. The CDR3 DNA sequence: TGTGCCAGCAGTTCTTCACAACTAGCGGGAGACTACGAGCAGTACTTC. Residues: CASSSSQLAGDYEQYF.

The chain carries TRBV10-1 and TRBJ2-1; TRBD2 aligns across 13 bases. The CDR3 is 16 residues long. J lost 2 bases, V lost 4 bases, and 2 bases had no gene match. Germline CDR1 is WNHNN and CDR2 is SYGVQD (reference sequence). The CDR3 nucleotides are TGCGCCAGCAGTGGGACTAGCGGGAGCCCCTACAATGAGCAGTTCTTC. This sequence encodes CASSGTSGSPYNEQFF.

CDR3 nucleotide sequence: TGTGCCAGTAGTAGGCTCCCTCGGGTCTGGCGTGAGGTCCAGCCCCAGCATTTT. Protein: CASSRLPRVWREVQPQHF. The chain is built from TRBV19 and TRBJ1-5, with unresolved D. Germline V CDR1 and CDR2: LNHDA, SQIVND (reference sequence). CDR3 length: 18 amino acids. Trimming pared 4 bases from V and 7 bases from J, leaving 26 bases between. Full variable domain (remainder filled in from reference TRBV19 and TRBJ1-5): DGGITQSPKYLFRKEGQNVTLSCEQNLNHDAMYWYRQDPGQGLRLIYYSQIVNDFQKGDIAEGYSVSREKKESFPLTVTSAQKNPTAFYLCASSRLPRVWREVQPQHFGDGTRLSIL.

The J gene is TRBJ2-1, the V gene TRBV5-1; D not resolved. Trimming took off 5 bases at V and 8 bases at J, with 17 bases between the two ends. The CDR3 has 14 amino acids. Germline V gene lookup returns CDR1 SGHRS and CDR2 YFSETQ. The CDR3 spells CASSLTRPGYEQFF. For the CDR3, the DNA is TGCGCCAGCAGTCTGACAAGACCCGGCTATGAGCAGTTCTTC.

J is TRBJ2-7 and V is TRBV27, with 10 bases identical to TRBD2. The CDR3 contains 19 residues. Germline CDR1 MNHEY, CDR2 SMNVEV (reference sequence). V gave up 3 bases and J gave up 1 base; unmatched junction bases: 15. Here the CDR3 reads CASSFQVAGGLGGSYEQYF. The CDR3 bases are TGTGCCAGCAGTTTCCAGGTAGCGGGAGGTCTAGGAGGGTCCTACGAGCAGTACTTC.

The V and J genes are TRBV29-1 and TRBJ2-1; 11 nucleotides agree with TRBD1. Germline V gives CDR1 SQVTM, CDR2 ANQGSEA. The junction had 8 bases not matched to a gene; V was cut back by 3 bases and J by 7 bases. The length of the CDR3 is 15 residues. CDR3 sequence (DNA): TGCAGCGTTGAGGATTGGACAGGGGGCAGGAATGAGCAGTTCTTC. It encodes CSVEDWTGGRNEQFF.

This chain links TRBV7-2 with TRBJ2-7; possible D gene TRBD2, 5 bases. The germline V gene has CDR1 SGHTA and CDR2 FQGNSA. The length of the CDR3 is 15 residues. The V end lost 5 bases, the J end lost 2 bases, and 16 bases lay between the germline ends. The CDR3 sequence: CASSLARSGAYEQYF. Written as DNA, the CDR3 is TGTGCCAGCAGCCTTGCTCGATCCGGGGCCTACGAGCAGTACTTC.

The chain combines TRBV19 with TRBJ2-1; 11 bases line up with TRBD2. V was clipped by 10 bases and J by 6 bases; unmatched bases: 8. Looked up from germline, CDR1 is LNHDA and CDR2 is SQIVND (reference sequence). CDR3 length: 14 residues. CDR3 loop: CATAGLADINEQFF. DNA of the CDR3: TGTGCCACGGCGGGACTAGCGGACATCAATGAGCAGTTCTTC.

This clone was detected once. The V gene is TRBV30, the J gene TRBJ2-7, with D perhaps matching TRBD2 (6 bases). This CDR3 has 14 residues. The V gene's germline CDR1 is GTSNPN and CDR2 SVGIG (reference sequence). Deletions cut 0 bases from V and 4 bases from J, with 13 bases between. CDR3 in DNA: TGTGCCTGGAGTGTAATCGGAGGGGCTTACGAGCAGTACTTC. It codes for CAWSVIGGAYEQYF.

The chain employs TRBV7-9 and TRBJ2-7; 9 bases are a match to TRBD2. The CDR3 runs to 15 residues. Germline-derived CDR1 and CDR2 are SEHNR and FQNEAQ (reference sequence). V trimming: 3 bases; J trimming: 1 base; junction bases outside the gene matches: 4. In DNA form, the CDR3 reads TGTGCCAGCAGCTTGAGGAGCGGGGGGTCCTACGAGCAGTACTTC. This codes for CASSLRSGGSYEQYF.

V gene TRBV28 combines with J gene TRBJ1-2, with 7 bases lining up with TRBD1. CDR3 size: 14 residues. V lost 6 bases, J lost 5 bases, and 9 bases stayed unmatched. Germline CDR1 is MDHEN and CDR2 is SYDVKM. DNA of the CDR3: TGTGCCAGCAGGGAGACAGGGACCCAATATGGCTACACCTTC. Translating gives CASRETGTQYGYTF.

This chain joins TRBV10-1 and TRBJ2-1; 9 positions agree with TRBD2. The junction had 4 bases not matched to a gene; V was cut back by 0 bases and J by 1 base. The CDR3 runs 17 residues. CDR1 and CDR2 (germline): WNHNN, SYGVQD (reference sequence). The CDR3 here is CASSESTSGQSYNEQFF. The CDR3 DNA is TGCGCCAGCAGTGAGTCGACTAGCGGTCAATCCTACAATGAGCAGTTCTTC.

The chain has TRBV28 and TRBJ1-5, with D possibly matching TRBD1 (5 bases). Trimming shortened V by 4 bases and J by 7 bases, and 17 bases separated the two germline ends. Germline CDR1 and CDR2: MDHEN and SYDVKM. CDR3 length: 15 residues. The CDR3 region is CASSSPRGGEQPQHF. In nucleotides, the CDR3 is TGTGCCAGCAGTTCCCCCCGGGGAGGGGAGCAGCCCCAGCATTTT.

CDR3 loop: CASSISGQYNEQFF. The CDR3 region has the DNA TGTGCCAGTAGTATATCTGGGCAGTACAATGAGCAGTTCTTC. The J gene is TRBJ2-1, the V gene TRBV19; no clear D. In germline, CDR1 is LNHDA, CDR2 SQIVND (reference sequence). The CDR3 runs 14 residues. V was clipped by 2 bases and J by 4 bases, with 9 bases between them.

This chain joins TRBV18 and TRBJ1-1, with 7 bases lining up with TRBD1. This CDR3 comprises 15 residues. Losses at the gene ends were 1 base for V and 1 base for J; bases not matched to a gene: 3. Germline V CDR1 and CDR2: KGHSH, LQKENI. The chain's CDR3 is CASSPLDRANTEAFF. CDR3 DNA sequence: TGTGCCAGCTCACCACTAGACAGGGCGAACACTGAAGCTTTCTTT.

This clone is a singleton in its sample. This chain joins TRBV4-1 and TRBJ1-5; possible D gene TRBD1, 5 bases. The CDR3 extends over 15 amino acids. Per germline, CDR1 MGHRA and CDR2 YSYEKL. V was shortened by 2 bases and J by 2 bases, with 10 bases between the two germline ends. CDR3: CASSQRGTGNQPQHF. The DNA of the CDR3 is TGCGCCAGCAGCCAACGCGGGACCGGCAATCAGCCCCAGCATTTT.

As for this clone: At one end the junction does not follow the germline gene, possibly because of a read error. This chain joins TRBV7-8 and TRBJ2-5; TRBD2 agrees at 16 bases. Germline V gene data show CDR1 as SGHVS and CDR2 as FQNEAQ. The CDR3 consists of 14 residues. The CDR3 is CASSPGGLAGGLHF. Written as DNA, the CDR3 is TGTGCCAGCAGCCCAGGGGGACTAGCGGGGGGGCTACACTTC.

V gene TRBV19 combines with J gene TRBJ2-3; D is unclear. CDR1 is LNHDA, CDR2 SQIVND, per germline (reference sequence). Between the trimmed V and J ends, which lost 0 bases and 3 bases, there was a span of 10 bases. The CDR3 extends over 15 amino acids. CDR3 DNA sequence: TGTGCCAGTAGTATAGACGCAACTCCGACAGATACGCAGTATTTT. It specifies CASSIDATPTDTQYF.

This chain joins TRBV5-1 and TRBJ2-5; a weak D match, TRBD2 (5 bases). The CDR3 sequence is 12 residues long. V was clipped by 4 bases and J by 5 bases, with 9 bases between them. Germline-derived CDR1 and CDR2 are SGHRS and YFSETQ. For the CDR3, the DNA is TGCGCCAGCAGCCCCCCGGGGGAGACCCAGTACTTC. This sequence encodes CASSPPGETQYF.

The V call is TRBV28, the J call TRBJ2-5; unclear D gene. The V and J ends lost 4 bases and 9 bases respectively, with 12 bases between them. The CDR3 consists of 12 residues. CDR1 is MDHEN, CDR2 SYDVKM, per germline. The CDR3 sequence is CASSSTQVAQYF. The CDR3, as DNA: TGTGCCAGCAGTTCCACTCAAGTGGCCCAGTACTTC.

The rearrangement links TRBV5-1 to TRBJ1-1; no clear D gene. The V gene's germline CDR1 is SGHRS and CDR2 YFSETQ. Trimming pared 4 bases from V and 1 base from J, leaving 11 bases between. CDR3 length: 14 amino acids. The CDR3 coding sequence is TGCGCCAGCAGCCCAGGATCTTCGAACACTGAAGCTTTCTTT. It codes for CASSPGSSNTEAFF.

The chain is built from TRBV27 and TRBJ2-7; the match to TRBD1 covers 7 bases. Losses at the gene ends were 5 bases for V and 0 bases for J; bases not matched to a gene: 7. Germline V gene data show CDR1 as MNHEY and CDR2 as SMNVEV (reference sequence). There are 15 residues in the CDR3. CDR3 loop: CASSPSTGSSYEQYF. CDR3 coding DNA: TGTGCCAGCAGTCCCTCGACAGGGAGCTCCTACGAGCAGTACTTC.

The chain joins TRBV7-3 to TRBJ2-3, with D hard to call. Germline CDR1 SGHTA, CDR2 FQGTGA. Trimming pared 5 bases from V and 7 bases from J, leaving 7 bases between. The CDR3 length is 11 residues. The CDR3 DNA follows: TGTGCCAGCAGCAATACTAATACGCAGTATTTT. Translating gives CASSNTNTQYF. Full variable domain (rest looked up from reference TRBV7-3 and TRBJ2-3): GAGVSQTPSNKVTEKGKYVELRCDPISGHTALYWYRQSLGQGPEFLIYFQGTGAADDSGLPNDRFFAVRPEGSVSTLKIQRTERGDSAVYLCASSNTNTQYFGPGTRLTVL.

The gene calls are TRBV30 and TRBJ2-5, with 7 bases that match TRBD1. Germline values: CDR1 GTSNPN, CDR2 SVGIG (reference sequence). V was clipped by 3 bases and J by 5 bases; unmatched bases: 6. The CDR3 is made up of 13 amino acids. The CDR3 protein is CAWSQGVEETQYF. CDR3 nucleotides: TGTGCCTGGAGCCAGGGGGTCGAGGAGACCCAGTACTTC.

This chain joins TRBV6-5 and TRBJ2-7; D call uncertain. The ends were cut back, 7 bases at V and 5 bases at J, with 15 bases in the middle. The CDR3 contains 13 residues. The germline CDR1 and CDR2 sequences are MNHEY and SVGAGI. This CDR3 reads CASKLTPRDEQYF. The CDR3 DNA is TGTGCCAGCAAACTTACCCCCCGGGACGAGCAGTACTTC.

The CDR3 sequence is CASSSDSLRYEQYF. The CDR3 coding sequence is TGCGCCAGCAGCTCGGACTCCCTTCGGTACGAGCAGTACTTC. The chain links TRBV5-1 to TRBJ2-7; TRBD2 is a possible D gene (5 bases). Looked up from germline, CDR1 is SGHRS and CDR2 is YFSETQ. Trimming removed 3 bases at V and 4 bases at J, with 14 bases between. This CDR3 comprises 14 residues.

The table lists this clone with a few counts. The CDR3 DNA follows: TGTGCCAGCAGTTTAATCGACGGAGGAGGTGGCTACACCTTC. Its translation is CASSLIDGGGGYTF. The rearrangement joins TRBV28 to TRBJ1-2; D uncertain. The V end lost 2 bases, the J end lost 7 bases, and 14 bases lay between the germline ends. The CDR3 spans 14 residues. From germline, CDR1 is MDHEN and CDR2 SYDVKM.

The chain uses TRBV6-5 and TRBJ1-5, with D possibly TRBD1 on 6 matching bases. V lost 7 bases and J lost 4, with 14 bases in between. CDR1 and CDR2 from the germline V gene are MNHEY and SVGAGI. This CDR3 has 14 amino acids. CDR3 sequence: CASTIQGRNQPQHF. Here the CDR3 DNA reads TGTGCCAGCACTATACAGGGACGGAATCAGCCCCAGCATTTT.